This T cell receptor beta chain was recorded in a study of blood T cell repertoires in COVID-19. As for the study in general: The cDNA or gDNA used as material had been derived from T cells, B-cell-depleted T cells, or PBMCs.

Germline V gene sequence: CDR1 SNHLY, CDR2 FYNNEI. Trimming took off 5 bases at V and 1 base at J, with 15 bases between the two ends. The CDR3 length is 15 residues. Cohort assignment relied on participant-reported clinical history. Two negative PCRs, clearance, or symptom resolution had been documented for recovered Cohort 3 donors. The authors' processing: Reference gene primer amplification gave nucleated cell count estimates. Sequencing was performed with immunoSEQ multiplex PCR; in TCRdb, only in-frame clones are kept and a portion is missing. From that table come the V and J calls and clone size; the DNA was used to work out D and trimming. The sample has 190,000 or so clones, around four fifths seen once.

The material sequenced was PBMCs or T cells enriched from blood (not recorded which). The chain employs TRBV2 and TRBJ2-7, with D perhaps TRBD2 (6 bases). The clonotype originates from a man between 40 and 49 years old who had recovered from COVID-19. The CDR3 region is CASSSTGDRSYEQYF. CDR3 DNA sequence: TGTGCCAGCAGTTCGACGGGGGATCGGTCCTACGAGCAGTACTTC.